The clone carrying this T cell receptor beta chain was detected ten times or more. What it recognizes is unknown. The treatment denotes: oral pan-JAK inhibitor, 5-10 mg twice daily. Collected material from alopecia areata patients comprised lesional scalp punch biopsies and peripheral blood. These data belong to a study of CD8+ T cells in alopecia areata. Overall study findings and caveats: TCR sharing was clearer in mice than between patients, perhaps partly owing to patient HLA diversity. More clonal than normal scalp was lesional scalp, particularly alopecia totalis/universalis.

RNA was extracted and reverse transcribed into cDNA as the sequencing template. The assay was immunoSEQ multiplex PCR, and TCRdb's table has in-frame clones only and misses some. Among some 200,000 clones listed, about 57% were seen once. CDR3 length equals 15 residues. V lost 0 bases to trimming and J lost 0 bases, with 10 bases between them. Germline lookup yields CDR1 SGHNT and CDR2 YYREEE (reference sequence). The chain recombines TRBV5-4 with TRBJ2-7; D not resolved. This TCR derives from a human donor with alopecia areata. The source was CD4+ T cells sorted from blood, collected at week 4, from a patient treated with tofacitinib. CDR3 nucleotides: TGTGCCAGCAGCTTGGAAGGGTCCCTCTCCTACGAGCAGTACTTC. The encoded protein is CASSLEGSLSYEQYF.